Following are 29 T cell receptor beta chains from one sample sequenced in a study of response to subunit inactivated influenza vaccine. TCRdb used MiXCR to reprocess the RT-PCR reads, holding one entry per CDR3 protein. There are about 620,000 distinct CDR3 sequences in the sample; 11% occur only once, and roughly 11% lies in the top ten. This sample also belongs to another study, concerning T cells expressing NK-cell markers. That paper states: UMIs were included in TCR beta cDNA generated by 5'RACE template switching.

Sequenced material: PBMCs from blood, taken on the day of vaccination. These receptor sequences come from a man aged 45-60 years who received an inactivated influenza vaccine.

This clonotype was counted only a few times. V and J are TRBV12-3 or TRBV12-4 and TRBJ1-1, with D possibly TRBD1 on 6 matching bases. Trimming took off 7 bases at V and 4 bases at J, with 19 bases between the two ends. The CDR3 contains 15 residues. DNA of the CDR3: TGTGCCAGCACCTTAGGGTCAGGGGTGATCACTGAAGCTTTCTTT. It encodes CASTLGSGVITEAFF.

The chain employs TRBV4-1 and TRBJ2-5; D remains unclear. Germline V gene lookup returns CDR1 MGHRA and CDR2 YSYEKL. This CDR3 is 15 amino acids long. V dropped 0 bases and J dropped 4 bases, with 12 bases sitting between them. This CDR3 reads CASSQEGLVGETQYF. As DNA, the CDR3 is TGCGCCAGCAGCCAAGAAGGCCTAGTAGGAGAGACCCAGTACTTC.

This chain connects TRBV6-2 or TRBV6-3 to TRBJ2-3; D is perhaps TRBD2 (6 bases). CDR3 length equals 14 residues. The germline V and J ends were trimmed by 7 bases and 6 bases, with 17 bases remaining between them. Germline CDR1 MNHEY, CDR2 SVGEGT. Here the CDR3 reads CASNTVGLYDTQYF. In nucleotides, the CDR3 is TGTGCCAGCAATACCGTGGGACTTTATGATACGCAGTATTTT.

The rearrangement uses TRBV5-6 and TRBJ1-2; 7 bases line up with TRBD1. V lost 4 bases and J lost 7; bases outside the gene matches: 13. The germline CDR1 and CDR2 sequences are SGHDT and YYEEEE. This CDR3 region has 15 residues. CDR3 sequence reads: CASSARDRWPVGYTF. CDR3 nucleotide sequence: TGTGCCAGCAGCGCCCGGGACAGATGGCCTGTTGGCTACACCTTC.

A few counts support this clonotype. The rearrangement links TRBV4-3 to TRBJ1-4, with a possible D match to TRBD1 (5 bases). The V end was cut by 0 bases, the J end by 7 bases, with 15 bases between. The CDR3 loop spans 16 amino acids. Germline-derived CDR1 and CDR2 are LGHNA and YSLEER. The DNA of the CDR3 is TGCGCCAGCAGCCAAGAGTTCGGGGCAGGTGGTGAAAAACTGTTTTTT. It yields the protein CASSQEFGAGGEKLFF.

This clonotype has more than one count but fewer than ten. The V call is TRBV6-1, the J call TRBJ1-1, with 8 bases lining up with TRBD1. CDR3 length equals 12 residues. Losses at the gene ends were 10 bases for V and 5 bases for J; bases not matched to a gene: 6. Germline CDR1 reads MNHNS; CDR2 reads SASEGT. CDR3 sequence: CAIDRGGTEAFF. DNA of the CDR3: TGTGCCATTGACAGGGGAGGTACTGAAGCTTTCTTT.

This clonotype was picked up a small number of times. The chain uses TRBV19 and TRBJ2-1; D unclear. The CDR3 extends over 17 amino acids. V lost 4 bases to trimming and J lost 3 bases, with 19 bases between them. CDR1 LNHDA and CDR2 SQIVND come from the germline V gene (reference sequence). The CDR3 bases are TGTGCCAGTAGTAGAAGGCAGACCCTAACGGGCTACAATGAGCAGTTCTTC. Protein product: CASSRRQTLTGYNEQFF.

V gene TRBV20-1 combines with J gene TRBJ2-1; the D gene could be TRBD1 or TRBD2 (5 bases each). The V gene's germline CDR1 is DFQATT and CDR2 SNEGSKA (reference sequence). This CDR3 is built from 13 residues. V was cut by 6 bases and J by 6 bases, with 15 bases left in between. The CDR3 bases are TGCAGTGCCCCGGGACCCACACGCAATGAGCAGTTCTTC. It specifies CSAPGPTRNEQFF.

This clonotype was counted only a few times. This sequence joins TRBV14 and TRBJ2-1, with TRBD2 matching 10 bases. The germline V gene has CDR1 SGHDN and CDR2 FVKESK. The junction had 9 bases not matched to a gene; V was cut back by 4 bases and J by 12 bases. This CDR3 spans 14 amino acids. The CDR3 protein is CASSPDSGGLGQFF. In DNA, the CDR3 is TGTGCCAGCAGCCCAGATAGCGGGGGGCTGGGGCAGTTCTTC.

This clonotype appeared many times. CDR3: CSATDKSGNQPQHF. For the CDR3, the DNA is TGCAGTGCTACCGACAAGTCAGGCAATCAGCCCCAGCATTTT. This sequence joins TRBV20-1 and TRBJ1-5; D remains ambiguous. The V end lost 4 bases, the J end lost 2 bases, and 12 bases lay between the germline ends. Germline V gene lookup returns CDR1 DFQATT and CDR2 SNEGSKA (reference sequence). This CDR3 region has 14 residues.

CDR3 sequence: CASSLFGASAPDTQYF. Written as DNA, the CDR3 is TGTGCCAGCAGCTTATTTGGTGCTAGCGCGCCGGATACGCAGTATTTT. J is TRBJ2-3 and V is TRBV11-2; D perhaps matches TRBD2 (6 bases). Trimming left V 2 bases short and J 6 bases short, with 18 bases between. This CDR3 is 16 amino acids long. Germline V gene data show CDR1 as SGHAT and CDR2 as FQNNGV.

This clonotype was picked up many times. V usage is TRBV4-1 and J usage is TRBJ2-2; possibly TRBD1 for D (6 bases). V was pared by 0 bases and J by 9 bases, with 17 bases between. The CDR3 contains 16 residues. Per germline, CDR1 MGHRA and CDR2 YSYEKL. CDR3 nucleotides: TGCGCCAGCAGCCAAGATTGGGCAGGGGAACCCTGGGAGCTGTTTTTT. Its translation: CASSQDWAGEPWELFF.

This clonotype has a handful of counts. This sequence joins TRBV30 and TRBJ2-1, with D possibly being TRBD2 (7 bases). V dropped 1 base and J dropped 4 bases, with 11 bases sitting between them. The CDR3 is 14 residues long. Germline-derived CDR1 and CDR2 are GTSNPN and SVGIG (reference sequence). The CDR3 sequence is CAWSGRGGYNEQFF. The CDR3 coding sequence is TGTGCCTGGAGTGGTAGGGGGGGATACAATGAGCAGTTCTTC.

This clonotype was seen a handful of times. This chain joins TRBV9 and TRBJ2-7, with D maybe TRBD2 (6 bases). Trimming pared 0 bases from V and 5 bases from J, leaving 15 bases between. Germline CDR1 reads SGDLS; CDR2 reads YYNGEE. The CDR3 contains 15 residues. CDR3: CASSVESAGRNEQYF. Here the CDR3 DNA reads TGTGCCAGCAGCGTAGAGTCTGCGGGACGCAACGAGCAGTACTTC.

The table lists this clonotype with a few counts. The chain has TRBV7-8 and TRBJ2-5; possible D gene TRBD1, 8 bases. V was clipped by 9 bases and J by 6 bases, with 17 bases between them. The CDR3 has 13 residues. The germline CDR1 and CDR2 sequences are SGHVS and FQNEAQ. The CDR3 bases are TGTGCCAGTACCGACAGGGGAGGGAAGACCCAGTACTTC. It codes for CASTDRGGKTQYF.

This clonotype was detected a few times. J is TRBJ1-2 and V is TRBV4-3, with D possibly being TRBD1 (5 bases). Per germline, CDR1 LGHNA and CDR2 YSLEER. The CDR3 length is 16 residues. The V and J ends lost 7 bases and 4 bases respectively, with 22 bases between them. The CDR3 loop is CASIDLVGGEGYGYTF. The CDR3 DNA reads TGCGCCAGCATCGACTTAGTCGGGGGAGAAGGCTATGGCTACACCTTC.

The J gene is TRBJ1-1, the V gene TRBV19; D ambiguous. Trimming took off 3 bases at V and 0 bases at J, with 8 bases between the two ends. Per germline, CDR1 LNHDA and CDR2 SQIVND (reference sequence). The CDR3 has 14 amino acids. As DNA, the CDR3 is TGTGCCAGTAGTATGGATCTGATGAACACTGAAGCTTTCTTT. It encodes CASSMDLMNTEAFF.

The chain has TRBV5-1 and TRBJ1-2; 10 nucleotides match TRBD1. Trimming at V came to 2 bases and at J to 6 bases, leaving 4 bases not matched to a gene. The CDR3 is made up of 14 amino acids. Germline assignment: CDR1 SGHRS and CDR2 YFSETQ. CDR3 nucleotides: TGCGCCAGCAGCTTCGGACAGGGGGGAAATGGCTACACCTTC. It yields the protein CASSFGQGGNGYTF.

The chain uses TRBV29-1 and TRBJ2-3, with 9 bases lining up with TRBD2. V shed 6 bases and J 4 bases; nucleotides not matched to a gene: 11. The CDR3 is made up of 15 amino acids. The V gene's germline CDR1 is SQVTM and CDR2 ANQGSEA. The CDR3 nucleotides read TGCAGCGTGGTAGCGGGGGCCCACGATTCAGATACGCAGTATTTT. Amino acids: CSVVAGAHDSDTQYF.

Only a few counts were recorded for this clonotype. The rearrangement links TRBV14 to TRBJ2-5; no clear D. Per the germline V gene, CDR1 is SGHDN and CDR2 is FVKESK. V was trimmed by 0 bases and J by 5 bases, leaving 4 bases between them. The CDR3 sequence is 12 residues long. Written as DNA, the CDR3 is TGTGCCAGCAGCCAAGATTGGGAGACCCAGTACTTC. Its translation: CASSQDWETQYF. The variable domain in full, with the rest retrieved from reference TRBV14 and TRBJ2-5, is EAGVTQFPSHSVIEKGQTVTLRCDPISGHDNLYWYRRVMGKEIKFLLHFVKESKQDESGMPNNRFLAERTGGTYSTLKVQPAELEDSGVYFCASSQDWETQYFGPGTRLLVL.

This chain links TRBV30 with TRBJ2-6; no firm D call. CDR1 and CDR2 (germline): GTSNPN, SVGIG (reference sequence). Trimming shortened V by 2 bases and J by 2 bases, and 10 bases separated the two germline ends. CDR3 length: 15 residues. The CDR3 spells CAWSWRRPGANVLTF. In DNA, the CDR3 is TGTGCCTGGAGTTGGCGTAGGCCTGGGGCCAACGTCCTGACTTTC.

The table lists this clonotype with a few counts. CDR3 coding DNA: TGCGCCAGCAGCTGGGGGGACAGGGATGCCTACGAGCAGTACTTC. Protein product: CASSWGDRDAYEQYF. This chain uses TRBV5-1 with TRBJ2-7; 9 nucleotides line up with TRBD1. This CDR3 comprises 15 residues. Germline CDR1 and CDR2: SGHRS and YFSETQ. J was trimmed by 2 bases and V by 3 bases; bases with no gene match: 6.

This clonotype was counted many times. The V call is TRBV29-1, the J call TRBJ1-3; D not certain. Germline CDR1 reads SQVTM; CDR2 reads ANQGSEA. V was pared by 7 bases and J by 0 bases, with 10 bases between. The CDR3 runs 13 residues. In nucleotides, the CDR3 is TGCAGCGGGACCGCTCACTCTGGAAACACCATATATTTT. Translated, it gives CSGTAHSGNTIYF. Supplemented by reference TRBV29-1 and TRBJ1-3, the full variable domain reads SAVISQKPSRDICQRGTSLTIQCQVDSQVTMMFWYRQQPGQSLTLIATANQGSEATYESGFVIDKFPISRPNLTFSTLTVSNMSPEDSSIYLCSGTAHSGNTIYFGEGSWLTVV.

The V gene is TRBV7-2, the J gene TRBJ2-7; 9 bases match TRBD2. The J segment lost 6 bases and the V segment lost 5 bases, leaving 11 bases of the junction unmatched. Germline CDR1 and CDR2: SGHTA and FQGNSA. This CDR3 comprises 15 residues. The CDR3 region is CASSLNSGSLSEQYF. The CDR3 nucleotides read TGTGCCAGCAGCCTAAATAGCGGGAGCTTGAGCGAGCAGTACTTC.

This chain joins TRBV12-3 or TRBV12-4 and TRBJ1-6; D might be TRBD1 (5 bases). The V and J ends lost 8 bases and 11 bases respectively, with 22 bases between them. CDR3 length equals 15 residues. CDR3 nucleotide sequence: TGTGCCAGCGTGAGGACAACCCTTCCAAGTGCACCCCTCCACTTT. Protein sequence: CASVRTTLPSAPLHF.

The V gene is TRBV20-1, the J gene TRBJ2-1; TRBD1 agrees at 7 bases. With 6 bases clipped from V and 5 bases from J, the junction kept 7 bases outside the gene matches. Germline V CDR1 and CDR2: DFQATT, SNEGSKA (reference sequence). The CDR3 consists of 13 residues. CDR3 loop: CSAFEGADNEQFF. The CDR3 nucleotides are TGCAGTGCCTTTGAGGGGGCCGACAATGAGCAGTTCTTC.

In this sample, this clonotype turned up once. The chain is built from TRBV15 and TRBJ1-6; 7 bases match TRBD1. CDR1 and CDR2 (germline): LNHNV, YYDKDF (reference sequence). CDR3 length: 17 residues. Losses at the gene ends were 4 bases for V and 0 bases for J; bases not matched to a gene: 6. The chain's CDR3 is CATSIRGGLSYNSPLHF. As DNA, the CDR3 is TGTGCCACCAGCATACGAGGGGGCCTCTCCTATAATTCACCCCTCCACTTT.

This clonotype showed up just a few times. This rearrangement joins TRBV29-1 to TRBJ2-1; D is undetermined. Germline CDR1 and CDR2: SQVTM and ANQGSEA. V lost 7 bases and J lost 5, with 15 bases in between. This CDR3 is 13 amino acids long. CDR3 coding DNA: TGCAGCGCCATCGGTGGGATGCACAATGAGCAGTTCTTC. Its translation is CSAIGGMHNEQFF.

The chain is built from TRBV12-3 or TRBV12-4 and TRBJ2-7; D call uncertain. The CDR3 loop spans 14 amino acids. V gave up 3 bases and J gave up 3 bases, with 12 bases separating them. In nucleotides, the CDR3 is TGTGCCAGCAGTTTTGCGTCTAGAAACTACGAGCAGTACTTC. Its translation: CASSFASRNYEQYF.